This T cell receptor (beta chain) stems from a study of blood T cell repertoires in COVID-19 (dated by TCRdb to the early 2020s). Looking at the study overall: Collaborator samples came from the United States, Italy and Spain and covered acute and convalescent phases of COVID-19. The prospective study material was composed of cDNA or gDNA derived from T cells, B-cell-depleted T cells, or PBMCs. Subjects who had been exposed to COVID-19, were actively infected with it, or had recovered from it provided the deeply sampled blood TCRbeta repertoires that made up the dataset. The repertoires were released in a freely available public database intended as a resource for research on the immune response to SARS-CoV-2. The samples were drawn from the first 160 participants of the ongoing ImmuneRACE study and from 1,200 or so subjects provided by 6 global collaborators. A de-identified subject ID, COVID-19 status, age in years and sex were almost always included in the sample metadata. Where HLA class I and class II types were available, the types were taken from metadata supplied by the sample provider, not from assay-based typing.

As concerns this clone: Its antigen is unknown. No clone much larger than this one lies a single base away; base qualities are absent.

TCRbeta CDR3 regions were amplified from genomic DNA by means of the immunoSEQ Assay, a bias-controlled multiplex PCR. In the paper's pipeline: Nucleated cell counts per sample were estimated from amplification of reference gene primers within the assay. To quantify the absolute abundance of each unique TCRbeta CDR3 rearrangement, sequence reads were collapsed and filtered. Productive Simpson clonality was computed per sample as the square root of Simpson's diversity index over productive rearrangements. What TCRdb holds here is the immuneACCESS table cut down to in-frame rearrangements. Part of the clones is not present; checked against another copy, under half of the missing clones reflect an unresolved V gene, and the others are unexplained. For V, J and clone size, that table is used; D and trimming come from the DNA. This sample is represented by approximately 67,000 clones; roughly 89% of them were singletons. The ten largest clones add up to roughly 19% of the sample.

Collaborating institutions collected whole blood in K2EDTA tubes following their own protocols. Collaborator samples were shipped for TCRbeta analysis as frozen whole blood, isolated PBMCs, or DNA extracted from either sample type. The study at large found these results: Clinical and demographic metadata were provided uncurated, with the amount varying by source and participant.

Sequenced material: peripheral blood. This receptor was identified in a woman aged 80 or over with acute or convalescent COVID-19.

The encoded CDR3 is CASHSGGAADTQYF. The sequenced DNA: TGTGCCAGTCATAGCGGGGGGGCCGCAGATACGCAGTATTTT. The sequence joins TRBV19 to TRBJ2-3, and 11 junction bases match TRBD2. From the cysteine up to the phenylalanine, the CDR3 has a length of 14 residues. Left in the record is the CDR3 DNA by itself, 42 bases read in frame from the first base. The V end gives up 8 bases and the J end 4 bases, leaving 5 bases in the junction not matched to a gene. The CDR1 and CDR2 encoded by the germline V gene (reference sequence) are LNHDA and SQIVND.